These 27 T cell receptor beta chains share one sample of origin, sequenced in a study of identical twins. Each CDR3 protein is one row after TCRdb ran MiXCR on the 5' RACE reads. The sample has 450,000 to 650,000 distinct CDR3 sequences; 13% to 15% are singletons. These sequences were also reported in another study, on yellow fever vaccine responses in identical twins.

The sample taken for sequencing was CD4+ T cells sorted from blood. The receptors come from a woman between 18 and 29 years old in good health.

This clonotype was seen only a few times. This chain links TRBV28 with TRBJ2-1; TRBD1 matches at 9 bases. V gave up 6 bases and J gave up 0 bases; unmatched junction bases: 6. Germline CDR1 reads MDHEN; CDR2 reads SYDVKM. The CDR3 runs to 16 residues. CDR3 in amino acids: CASRAPTGGSYNEQFF. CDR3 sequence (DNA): TGTGCCAGCAGGGCACCGACAGGGGGCTCCTACAATGAGCAGTTCTTC.

This chain's CDR3 is CASSLTVSYNEQFF. CDR3 DNA: TGTGCCAGCAGCTTGACAGTCTCCTACAATGAGCAGTTCTTC. The chain uses TRBV7-8 and TRBJ2-1, with D possibly matching TRBD1 (5 bases). V was shortened by 3 bases and J by 0 bases, with 6 bases between the two germline ends. Germline assignment: CDR1 SGHVS and CDR2 FQNEAQ. This CDR3 spans 14 amino acids.

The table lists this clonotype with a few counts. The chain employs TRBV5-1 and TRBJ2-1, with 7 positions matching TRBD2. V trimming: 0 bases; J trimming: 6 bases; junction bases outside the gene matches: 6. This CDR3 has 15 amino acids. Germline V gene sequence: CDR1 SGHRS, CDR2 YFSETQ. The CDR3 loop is CASSLGAGAINEQFF. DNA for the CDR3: TGCGCCAGCAGCTTGGGCGCGGGAGCTATCAATGAGCAGTTCTTC.

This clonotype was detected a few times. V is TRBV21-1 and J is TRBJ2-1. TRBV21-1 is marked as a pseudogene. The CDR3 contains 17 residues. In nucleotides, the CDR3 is TGTGCCAGCAGCACACCTCTACCAGCCCACGGGTGGAATGAGCAGTTCTTC. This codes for CASSTPLPAHGWNEQFF.

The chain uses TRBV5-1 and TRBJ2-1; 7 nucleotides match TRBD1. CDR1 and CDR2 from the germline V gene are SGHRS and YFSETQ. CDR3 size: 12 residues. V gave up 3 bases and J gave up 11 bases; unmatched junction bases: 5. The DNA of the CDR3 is TGCGCCAGCAGCTCTGAGGGACAGAAGCAGTTCTTC. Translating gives CASSSEGQKQFF.

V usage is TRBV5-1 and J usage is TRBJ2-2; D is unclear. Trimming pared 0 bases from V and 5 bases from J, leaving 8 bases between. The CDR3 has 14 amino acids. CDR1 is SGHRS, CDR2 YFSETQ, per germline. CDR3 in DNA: TGCGCCAGCAGCTTGGGGGGTACAACCGGGGAGCTGTTTTTT. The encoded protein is CASSLGGTTGELFF.

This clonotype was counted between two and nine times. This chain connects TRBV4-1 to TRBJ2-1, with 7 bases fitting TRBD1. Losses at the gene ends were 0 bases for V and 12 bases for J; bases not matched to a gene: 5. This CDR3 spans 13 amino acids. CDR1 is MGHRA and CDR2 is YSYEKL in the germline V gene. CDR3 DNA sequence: TGCGCCAGCAGCCAAGATCCCGGGACAGCGCAGTTCTTC. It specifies CASSQDPGTAQFF.

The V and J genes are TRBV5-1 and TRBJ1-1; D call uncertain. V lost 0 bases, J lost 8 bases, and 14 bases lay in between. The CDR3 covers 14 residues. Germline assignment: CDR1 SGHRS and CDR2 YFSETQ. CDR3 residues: CASSLGAVGTEAFF. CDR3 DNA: TGCGCCAGCAGCTTGGGGGCGGTGGGTACGGAAGCTTTCTTT.

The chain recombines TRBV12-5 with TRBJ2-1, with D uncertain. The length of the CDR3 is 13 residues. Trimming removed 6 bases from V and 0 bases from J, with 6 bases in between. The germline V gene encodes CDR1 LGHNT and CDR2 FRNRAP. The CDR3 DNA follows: TGTGCTAGTGGGCCCCCCTCCTACAATGAGCAGTTCTTC. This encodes CASGPPSYNEQFF. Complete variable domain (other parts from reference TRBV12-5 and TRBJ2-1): DARVTQTPRHKVTEMGQEVTMRCQPILGHNTVFWYRQTMMQGLELLAYFRNRAPLDDSGMPKDRFSAEMPDATLATLKIQPSEPRDSAVYFCASGPPSYNEQFFGPGTRLTVL.

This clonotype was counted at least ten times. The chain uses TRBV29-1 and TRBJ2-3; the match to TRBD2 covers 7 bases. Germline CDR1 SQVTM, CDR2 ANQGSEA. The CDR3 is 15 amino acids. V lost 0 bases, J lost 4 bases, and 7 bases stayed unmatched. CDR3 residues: CSVEDALAIADTQYF. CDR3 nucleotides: TGCAGCGTTGAAGATGCACTAGCGATCGCAGATACGCAGTATTTT.

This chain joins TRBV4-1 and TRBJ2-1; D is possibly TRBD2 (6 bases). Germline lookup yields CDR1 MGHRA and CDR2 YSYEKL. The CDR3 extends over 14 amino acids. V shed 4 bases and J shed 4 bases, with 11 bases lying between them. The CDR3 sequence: CASSPQTSYNEQFF. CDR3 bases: TGCGCCAGCAGCCCACAGACTAGTTACAATGAGCAGTTCTTC.

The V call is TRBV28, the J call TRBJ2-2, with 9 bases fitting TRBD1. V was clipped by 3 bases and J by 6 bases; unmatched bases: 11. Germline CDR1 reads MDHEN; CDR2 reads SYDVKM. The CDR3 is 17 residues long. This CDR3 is CASSFSPGQGPPGELFF. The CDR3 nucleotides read TGTGCCAGCAGTTTCTCCCCGGGACAGGGTCCTCCCGGGGAGCTGTTTTTT. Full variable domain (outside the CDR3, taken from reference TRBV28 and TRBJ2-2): DVKVTQSSRYLVKRTGEKVFLECVQDMDHENMFWYRQDPGLGLRLIYFSYDVKMKEKGDIPEGYSVSREKKERFSLILESASTNQTSMYLCASSFSPGQGPPGELFFGEGSRLTVL.

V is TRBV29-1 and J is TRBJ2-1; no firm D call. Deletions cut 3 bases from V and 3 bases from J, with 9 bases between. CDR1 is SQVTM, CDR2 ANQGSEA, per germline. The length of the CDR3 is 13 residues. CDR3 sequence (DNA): TGCAGCGTTGACAGCCCTAACTACAATGAGCAGTTCTTC. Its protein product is CSVDSPNYNEQFF.

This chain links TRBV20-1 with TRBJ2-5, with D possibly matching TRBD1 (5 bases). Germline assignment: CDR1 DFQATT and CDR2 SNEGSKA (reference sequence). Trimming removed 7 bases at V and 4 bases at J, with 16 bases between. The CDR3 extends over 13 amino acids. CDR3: CSELGPGLETQYF. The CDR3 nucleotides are TGCAGTGAGCTAGGTCCAGGGCTAGAGACCCAGTACTTC.

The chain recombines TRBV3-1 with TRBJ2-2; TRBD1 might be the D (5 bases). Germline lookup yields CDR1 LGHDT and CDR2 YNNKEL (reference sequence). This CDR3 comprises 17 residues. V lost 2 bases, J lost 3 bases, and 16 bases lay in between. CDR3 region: CASSQSPGQGYTGELFF. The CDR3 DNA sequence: TGTGCCAGCAGCCAATCCCCAGGGCAGGGATACACCGGGGAGCTGTTTTTT.

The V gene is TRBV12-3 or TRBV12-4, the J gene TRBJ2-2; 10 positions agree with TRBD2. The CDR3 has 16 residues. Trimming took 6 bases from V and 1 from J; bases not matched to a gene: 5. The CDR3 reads CASRNRLAGNTGELFF. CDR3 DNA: TGTGCCAGCAGGAATAGACTAGCGGGGAACACCGGGGAGCTGTTTTTT.

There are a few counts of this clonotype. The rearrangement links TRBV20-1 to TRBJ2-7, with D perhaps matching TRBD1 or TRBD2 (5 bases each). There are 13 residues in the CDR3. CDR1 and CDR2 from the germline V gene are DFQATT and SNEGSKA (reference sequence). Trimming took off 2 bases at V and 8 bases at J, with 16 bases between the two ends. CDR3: CSARRGVGEKQYF. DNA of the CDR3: TGCAGTGCTAGACGGGGAGTAGGGGAAAAGCAGTACTTC.

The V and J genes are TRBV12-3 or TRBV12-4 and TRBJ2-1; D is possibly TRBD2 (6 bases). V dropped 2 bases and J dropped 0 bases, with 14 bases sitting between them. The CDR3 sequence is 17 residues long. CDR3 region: CASSLRPGLSSYNEQFF. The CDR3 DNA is TGTGCCAGCAGTTTAAGGCCGGGACTTAGCTCCTACAATGAGCAGTTCTTC.

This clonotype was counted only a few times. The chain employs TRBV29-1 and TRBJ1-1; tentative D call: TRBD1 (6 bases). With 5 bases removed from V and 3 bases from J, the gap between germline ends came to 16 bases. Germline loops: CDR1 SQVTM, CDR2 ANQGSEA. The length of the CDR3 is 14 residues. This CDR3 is CSVSYTGLDTEAFF. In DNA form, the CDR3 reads TGCAGCGTTAGCTATACAGGGTTGGACACTGAAGCTTTCTTT.

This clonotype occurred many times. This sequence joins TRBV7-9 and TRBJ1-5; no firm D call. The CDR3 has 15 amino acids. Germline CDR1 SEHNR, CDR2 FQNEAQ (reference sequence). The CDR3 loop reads CGPRVEGATNQPQHF. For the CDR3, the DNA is TGTGGCCCGCGGGTTGAGGGCGCTACTAATCAGCCCCAGCATTTT.

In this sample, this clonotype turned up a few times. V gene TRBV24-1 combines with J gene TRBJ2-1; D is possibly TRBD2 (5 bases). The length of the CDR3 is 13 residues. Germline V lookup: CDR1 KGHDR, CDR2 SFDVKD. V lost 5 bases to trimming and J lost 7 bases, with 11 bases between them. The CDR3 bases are TGTGCCACCAGTGGGACTTACATTAATGAGCAGTTCTTC. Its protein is CATSGTYINEQFF.

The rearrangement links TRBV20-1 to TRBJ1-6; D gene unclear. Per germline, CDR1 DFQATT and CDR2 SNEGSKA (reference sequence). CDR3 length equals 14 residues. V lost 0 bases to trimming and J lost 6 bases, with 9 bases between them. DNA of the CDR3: TGCAGTGCTAGAGAGGGGTGGGCTAATTCACCCCTCCACTTT. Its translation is CSAREGWANSPLHF.

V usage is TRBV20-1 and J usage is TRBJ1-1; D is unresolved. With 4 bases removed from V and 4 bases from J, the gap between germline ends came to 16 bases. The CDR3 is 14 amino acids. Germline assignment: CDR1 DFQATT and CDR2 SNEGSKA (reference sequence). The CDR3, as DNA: TGCAGTGCTACCTCATGGCAGGATGGCACTGAAGCTTTCTTT. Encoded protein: CSATSWQDGTEAFF.

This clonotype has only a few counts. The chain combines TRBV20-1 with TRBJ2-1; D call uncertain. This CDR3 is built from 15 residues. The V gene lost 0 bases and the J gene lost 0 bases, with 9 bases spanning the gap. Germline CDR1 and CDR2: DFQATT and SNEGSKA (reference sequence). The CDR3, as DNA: TGCAGTGCTAGAGATACCGGTAGCTCCTACAATGAGCAGTTCTTC. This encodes CSARDTGSSYNEQFF.

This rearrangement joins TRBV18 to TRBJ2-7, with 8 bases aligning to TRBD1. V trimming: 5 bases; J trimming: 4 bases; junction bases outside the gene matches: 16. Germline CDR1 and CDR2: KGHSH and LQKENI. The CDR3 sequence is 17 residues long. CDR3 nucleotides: TGTGCCAGCTCATCTACCTCCGGGACAGGTAACTGGTACGAGCAGTACGTC. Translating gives CASSSTSGTGNWYEQYV.

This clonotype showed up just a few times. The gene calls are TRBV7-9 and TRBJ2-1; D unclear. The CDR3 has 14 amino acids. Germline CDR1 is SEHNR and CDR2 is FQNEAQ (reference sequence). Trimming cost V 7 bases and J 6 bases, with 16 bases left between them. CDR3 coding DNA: TGTGCCAGCAAACCTATTCTGAAGGGCAATGAGCAGTTCTTC. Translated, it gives CASKPILKGNEQFF.

The CDR3 here is CATSRGLNTEAFF. CDR3 in DNA: TGTGCCACCAGCAGAGGATTGAACACTGAAGCTTTCTTT. The J gene is TRBJ1-1, the V gene TRBV15; no clear D gene. In germline, CDR1 is LNHNV, CDR2 YYDKDF (reference sequence). V was cut by 1 base and J by 0 bases, with 3 bases left in between. This CDR3 is 13 amino acids long. The full variable domain, rest sourced from reference TRBV15 and TRBJ1-1, is DAMVIQNPRYQVTQFGKPVTLSCSQTLNHNVMYWYQQKSSQAPKLLFHYYDKDFNNEADTPDNFQSRRPNTSFCFLDIRSPGLGDTAMYLCATSRGLNTEAFFGQGTRLTVV.